What follows describes a single T cell receptor (beta chain). Its matching antigen is unknown. The study included ophthalmopathy patients with Clinical Activity Score at least 3, NOSPECS grade at least 4 and duration under 3 months. The data are from a study of T cells in Graves' hyperthyroidism and ophthalmopathy. Study results and caveats: Among clonotypes expanded in thyroid above 0.001, most were also found in blood. Prediction of ophthalmopathy progression came a median around 6 months pre-onset.

Template material for amplifying TCR beta CDR3 regions consisted of RNA transcripts. A set of HTBI primers served as the primers for a first-round RT-PCR of the TCR CDR3. Each CDR3 protein gets one entry after TCRdb re-called the multiplex PCR reads with MiXCR. The sample consists of a few hundred thousand distinct CDR3 sequences, roughly 15% of them appearing once. The CDR3 length is 18 residues. V was clipped by 5 bases and J by 2 bases; unmatched bases: 14. Germline V lookup: CDR1 KGHSH, CDR2 LQKENI. The rearrangement links TRBV18 to TRBJ1-3; TRBD1 agrees at 8 bases. The source of this sequence is a woman aged 35 to 49 with Graves' ophthalmopathy. The sequencing sample was made of blood. The CDR3 coding sequence is TGTGCCAGCTCAACCTATAGGACAGGGCAAACTCCTGGAAACACCATATATTTT. Translated: CASSTYRTGQTPGNTIYF.